This T cell receptor (beta chain) was recorded in a study of T cell changes during pregnancy in multiple sclerosis. Germline values: CDR1 SGHRS, CDR2 YFSETQ. The length of the CDR3 is 15 residues. V shed 0 bases, J shed 4 bases, and the junction held 4 bases outside the gene matches. Here immunoSEQ multiplex PCR was the method, and the copy in TCRdb shows in-frame clones only, minus some. The sample contains 75,000 to 95,000 clones, 70% to 90% of which appear only once. The rearrangement links TRBV5-1 to TRBJ1-5; TRBD1 aligns across 7 bases. This clonotype originated in a female donor in good health, enrolled as a control in a pregnancy study. Sample: peripheral blood, taken in the first trimester of pregnancy. The CDR3 sequence is CASSLDRGGNQPQHF. The CDR3, as DNA: TGCGCCAGCAGCTTGGACAGGGGAGGAAATCAGCCCCAGCATTTT.